One T cell receptor beta chain is described in this entry. There is no known antigen for this receptor. Base qualities were left out, and no much larger clone turns up one base away. The entry originates in a study of graft-versus-host responses after intestinal transplantation (dated by TCRdb to about 2021). Looking at the study overall: Multivisceral, liver-intestinal, or isolated intestinal transplants were received by the recipients. Anti-thymocyte globulin induction was given to all recipients, followed by maintenance tacrolimus and steroids for roughly 3 years. Bulk TCR-beta CDR3 sequencing was used to track graft-versus-host and host-versus-graft alloreactive T cell clones in the graft, circulation and bone marrow after intestinal transplantation. Alloreactive clones were identified by sequencing pre-transplant mixed lymphocyte reaction products and comparing them with unstimulated pre-transplant donor and recipient T cells. The cohort enrolled 24 intestinal transplant recipients, one of whom was a retransplant, and a few patients without pretransplant specimens were excluded. Donor T cell macrochimerism was defined as a peak of at least 4% donor T cells among recipient peripheral blood mononuclear cells. Rather than going through the commercial service, samples from a few later patients were sequenced in-house on an Illumina MiSeq and processed with MiXCR.

The CDR3 spans 18 residues, from the cysteine through the phenylalanine. The entry retains the CDR3 DNA only, 54 bases that are in frame from base 1. V loses 7 bases at its end and J loses 0 bases; junction bases beyond the gene matches: 13. CDR1 is given as SNHLY and CDR2 as FYNNEI, both from the germline V gene. Library preparation was by the immunoSEQ multiplex PCR assay. In most patients, genomic DNA was isolated using the Qiagen DNeasy Blood and Tissue Kit and sent frozen to Adaptive Biotechnologies for TCR sequencing. For most patients, high-throughput TCR-beta CDR3 sequencing of genomic DNA was performed by Adaptive Biotechnologies. The authors' analysis ran thus. Adaptive's ImmunoSEQ software was the source of the TCR sequencing data for about 20 patients, while three other patients were processed with MiXCR and VDJtools. To correct CD4 versus CD8 sorting errors, sequences present in both subsets at a frequency ratio below 5:1 were removed. CDR3 nucleotide sequences shared by donor and recipient were removed because the origin of these sequences could not be assigned. To count as alloreactive, a clone needed at least 2-fold expansion over unstimulated cells and a minimum CFSE-low frequency of 0.002% (template counts) or 0.001% (read counts). A clone was considered mappable if detected in the sequenced pre-transplant spleen, lymph node, or MLR CFSE-low populations of the donor or recipient. The cumulative frequency of alloreactive clones was calculated as a percentage of all sequences, weighted by copy number. TCRdb stores this immuneACCESS table with in-frame sequences only. Part of the clones is absent; in the studies checked, under half of the shortfall reflects unresolved V genes, and no reason is known for the rest. V and J calls and clone size come straight from that table; D and trimming were deduced from the DNA. This sample comprises 30,000 to 35,000 clones, just under 85% of them detected only once. The top ten constitute 19% of the sample.

The intended sense of this specimen's time point label: cells obtained before transplantation from donor or recipient. CD3+CD4+ and CD3+CD8+ populations were FACS-sorted from unstimulated pre-transplant donor and recipient cells taken from spleen or lymph nodes. Broader findings and caveats from the paper: GvH clones turned up in recipient bone marrow, with some appearing earlier in ileal mucosa or blood, a pattern consistent with an intestinal mucosal origin. In patients with donor T cell macrochimerism, the allografts had high GvH to HvG T cell clonal ratios. Early after transplant, peak levels of circulating GvH clones were found to be associated with declines in HvG clones. The conclusions were limited by the relatively low number and heterogeneity of the intestinal transplant patients.

The specimen comprised unstimulated CD8+ T cells sorted from spleen or lymph node cells, sampled before intestinal transplant. This TCR derives from a human donor who received an intestinal transplant. The chain joins TRBV2 to TRBJ2-3; 10 bases in the junction line up with TRBD1. The DNA is as follows: TGTGCCAGCACTGGGACAGGGGAACTAGGCCTGAGCACAGATACGCAGTATTTT. Its translation reads: CASTGTGELGLSTDTQYF.